One sample yielded the 13 T cell receptor beta chains listed below, sequenced in a study of T cell repertoires in cytomegalovirus infection. TCRdb re-derived calls from the reads in MiXCR, one entry per CDR3 protein. Seen here are almost 300,000 distinct CDR3 sequences, around 9.6% observed once, and the top ten hold approximately 2.3%. Sample: PBMCs. Receptors originate from a human donor in good health (CMV status not recorded). Some clones in this sample may be carry-over from other donors' samples.

This clonotype was observed at least ten times. The genes are TRBV5-6 and TRBJ1-1; D is unclear. The germline gives CDR1 SGHDT, CDR2 YYEEEE. This CDR3 is 11 amino acids long. V was cut by 4 bases and J by 8 bases, with 9 bases left in between. CDR3 DNA: TGTGCCAGCAGCGTGACATCCGAAGCTTTCTTT. This sequence encodes CASSVTSEAFF.

This clonotype occurred many times. The chain uses TRBV7-6 and TRBJ2-1; D unresolved. This CDR3 is built from 12 residues. Germline V lookup: CDR1 SGHVS, CDR2 FNYEAQ. The V end lost 2 bases, the J end lost 7 bases, and 6 bases lay between the germline ends. The CDR3 spells CASSLNLNEQFF. The DNA for the CDR3 is TGTGCCAGCAGCTTAAACCTGAATGAGCAGTTCTTC.

This clonotype occurred many times. The V and J genes are TRBV7-2 and TRBJ1-5; no reliable D call. Per germline, CDR1 SGHTA and CDR2 FQGNSA. This CDR3 region has 13 residues. Trimming shortened V by 5 bases and J by 4 bases, and 9 bases separated the two germline ends. The CDR3 DNA follows: TGTGCCAGCAGCCCTTGGACTAATCAGCCCCAGCATTTT. It codes for CASSPWTNQPQHF. Full variable domain (missing parts from reference TRBV7-2 and TRBJ1-5): GAGVSQSPSNKVTEKGKDVELRCDPISGHTALYWYRQSLGQGLEFLIYFQGNSAPDKSGLPSDRFSAERTGGSVSTLTIQRTQQEDSAVYLCASSPWTNQPQHFGDGTRLSIL.

Ten or more counts support this clonotype. The chain combines TRBV20-1 with TRBJ2-1; D may be TRBD2 (6 bases). The CDR3 is 14 residues long. Trimming cost V 3 bases and J 6 bases, with 15 bases left between them. Germline V gene data show CDR1 as DFQATT and CDR2 as SNEGSKA (reference sequence). CDR3 region: CSARAAASVNEQFF. The CDR3, as DNA: TGCAGTGCTAGGGCCGCAGCTAGCGTCAATGAGCAGTTCTTC.

This clonotype was detected ten times or more. V and J are TRBV7-2 and TRBJ2-7; tentative D call: TRBD1 (6 bases). V dropped 2 bases and J dropped 2 bases, with 10 bases sitting between them. This CDR3 is built from 14 residues. The V gene's germline CDR1 is SGHTA and CDR2 FQGNSA. This chain's CDR3 is CASSLRQVPYEQYF. The CDR3 DNA reads as TGTGCCAGCAGCTTAAGACAGGTACCCTACGAGCAGTACTTC.

This clonotype was counted many times. The V and J genes are TRBV28 and TRBJ1-5; maybe TRBD1 (5 bases). CDR1 is MDHEN, CDR2 SYDVKM, per germline. Trimming pared 7 bases from V and 6 bases from J, leaving 16 bases between. The CDR3 runs 14 residues. The CDR3 protein is CASTRGQGRQPQHF. For the CDR3, the DNA is TGTGCCAGCACCAGAGGGCAGGGCCGTCAGCCCCAGCATTTT.

This clonotype was seen a handful of times. The chain couples TRBV28 to TRBJ2-2; D is undetermined. The germline V gene has CDR1 MDHEN and CDR2 SYDVKM. The V gene lost 5 bases and the J gene lost 5 bases, with 18 bases spanning the gap. This CDR3 is 16 amino acids long. The CDR3 DNA follows: TGTGCCAGCAGTAACGGTGGGGAACCCTCGACCGGGGAGCTGTTTTTT. This codes for CASSNGGEPSTGELFF.

This clonotype was counted many times. V and J are TRBV7-9 and TRBJ2-1; possible D gene TRBD1, 5 bases. The V end lost 5 bases, the J end lost 9 bases, and 8 bases lay between the germline ends. The germline gives CDR1 SEHNR, CDR2 FQNEAQ (reference sequence). The length of the CDR3 is 11 residues. CDR3 sequence reads: CASSKGLEQFF. The CDR3 coding sequence is TGTGCCAGCAGCAAGGGGCTTGAGCAGTTCTTC.

This clonotype was detected ten times or more. V is TRBV7-9 and J is TRBJ1-2; the match to TRBD1 covers 10 bases. The V segment lost 5 bases and the J segment 4 bases; nucleotides outside the gene matches: 16. This CDR3 is built from 18 residues. CDR1 is SEHNR, CDR2 FQNEAQ, per germline (reference sequence). The CDR3 region is CASSEFPGQGSFFYGYTF. CDR3 DNA: TGTGCCAGCAGCGAATTTCCGGGACAGGGGTCTTTTTTCTATGGCTACACCTTC.

A word on this clonotype: This may stem from a read error, because a much larger clone lies one nucleotide away. This rearrangement joins TRBV28 to TRBJ1-2; D remains ambiguous. This CDR3 is built from 15 residues. Germline CDR1 MDHEN, CDR2 SYDVKM. The chain's CDR3 is CASGLNVRGNYGYTF. In DNA form, the CDR3 reads TGTGCCAGCGGTTTAAACGTTCGGGGTAACTATGGCTACACCTTC.

This clonotype showed up many times. This chain uses TRBV7-2 with TRBJ2-1; D unresolved. The CDR3 consists of 12 residues. Trimming took 1 base from V and 11 from J, leaving 9 bases between them. Germline V gene data show CDR1 as SGHTA and CDR2 as FQGNSA. This CDR3 reads CASSLDSGQQFF. The CDR3 bases are TGTGCCAGCAGCTTAGATTCTGGTCAGCAGTTCTTC.

This clonotype has more than one count but fewer than ten. The chain is built from TRBV20-1 and TRBJ1-2; D is unresolved. This CDR3 contains 12 residues. Between the trimmed V and J ends, which lost 6 bases and 4 bases, there was a span of 12 bases. The V gene's germline CDR1 is DFQATT and CDR2 SNEGSKA (reference sequence). Here the CDR3 DNA reads TGCAGTGCCGCTGATTGGGTCTATGGCTACACCTTC. Protein: CSAADWVYGYTF.

Ten or more counts support this clonotype. The CDR3 here is CASSFLGRMNTEAFF. The CDR3 DNA is TGTGCCAGCAGTTTCCTCGGCAGGATGAACACTGAAGCTTTCTTT. The chain joins TRBV6-5 to TRBJ1-1; D call uncertain. Germline loops: CDR1 MNHEY, CDR2 SVGAGI. CDR3 size: 15 residues. Trimming removed 4 bases from V and 0 bases from J, with 12 bases in between.